This T cell receptor (beta chain) was observed in a study of OX40 agonist ivuxolimab in advanced cancers. On the study more broadly: Head and neck, renal cell, melanoma or hepatocellular carcinoma were the cancers that dose-escalation patients had.

Libraries were prepared by immunoSEQ multiplex PCR; TCRdb keeps only in-frame clonotypes and omits some of them. The table has over 65,000 clones, over 80% seen once. The sample here was CD4+ or CD8+ T cells sorted from blood, taken in a trial of the OX40 agonist ivuxolimab. The receptor comes from an adult with an advanced solid tumor such as melanoma, head and neck, liver or kidney cancer.

The CDR3 region is CAISGSGRETEAFF. CDR3 bases: TGTGCCATCTCGGGGTCGGGGAGAGAGACTGAAGCTTTCTTT. The chain uses TRBV10-3 and TRBJ1-1; D not resolved. The CDR3 totals 14 residues. V lost 8 bases and J 5 bases, leaving 18 bases between the germline ends. CDR1 and CDR2 (germline): ENHRY, SYGVKD.